This T cell receptor beta chain was recovered during a study of blood T cell repertoires in COVID-19. About the research overall: T cells, B-cell-depleted T cells, or PBMCs supplied cDNA or gDNA.

As handled by the study authors: Estimated nucleated cell counts came from reference gene primer amplification. The table came from immunoSEQ multiplex PCR; TCRdb's copy has only in-frame clones and leaves some out. Clonal size and the V and J genes are those of that table, whereas D and trimming came from the DNA. The sample has approximately 64,000 clones, more than 75% seen once. This clone is a singleton in its sample. After removal of 3 bases from V and 5 bases from J, the junction contained 9 bases not matched to a gene. The germline V gene encodes CDR1 ENHRY and CDR2 SYGVKD. The CDR3 has 15 residues.

The sequence was collected from a woman aged 70 to 79 with acute or convalescent COVID-19. Sequenced input: peripheral blood. This chain links TRBV10-3 with TRBJ2-5; 7 bases agree with TRBD2. In DNA form, the CDR3 reads TGTGCCATCAGTGAAGGGAGCGGGGCGGGGGAGACCCAGTACTTC. Amino acid sequence: CAISEGSGAGETQYF.